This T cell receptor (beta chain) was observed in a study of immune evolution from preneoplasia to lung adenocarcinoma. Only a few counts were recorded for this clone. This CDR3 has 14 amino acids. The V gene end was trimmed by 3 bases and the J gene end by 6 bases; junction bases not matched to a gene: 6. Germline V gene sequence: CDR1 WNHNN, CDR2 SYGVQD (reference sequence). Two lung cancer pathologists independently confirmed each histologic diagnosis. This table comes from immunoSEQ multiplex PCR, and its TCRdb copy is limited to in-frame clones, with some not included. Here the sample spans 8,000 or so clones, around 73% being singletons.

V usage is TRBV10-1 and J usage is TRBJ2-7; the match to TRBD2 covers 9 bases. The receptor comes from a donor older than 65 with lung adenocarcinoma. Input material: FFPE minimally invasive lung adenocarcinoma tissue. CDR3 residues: CASSEFAGGGEQYF. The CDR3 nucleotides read TGCGCCAGCAGTGAATTCGCGGGAGGGGGCGAGCAGTACTTC.